A single sample is the source of the 32 T cell receptor beta chains below, sequenced in a study of T cells after yellow fever vaccination. TCRdb independently ran MiXCR on the 5' RACE reads; one entry per CDR3 protein. The sample includes a few hundred thousand distinct CDR3 sequences, roughly 5.2% of them seen just once. Sequenced material: CD4+ T cells sorted from PBMCs, taken on the day of the yellow fever booster vaccination. The receptors shown here come from a man aged 18-30 years who received the YFV17D yellow fever vaccine.

This clonotype was recorded a few times. This chain joins TRBV7-2 and TRBJ2-7, with a weak D call TRBD1 (6 bases). Trimming took off 2 bases at V and 3 bases at J, with 14 bases between the two ends. The germline V gene encodes CDR1 SGHTA and CDR2 FQGNSA. This CDR3 is built from 15 residues. CDR3 in amino acids: CASSLTAQGIYEQYV. CDR3 coding DNA: TGTGCCAGCAGCTTAACGGCCCAGGGGATCTACGAGCAGTACGTC.

This clonotype was seen ten or more times. The chain uses TRBV6-2 or TRBV6-3 and TRBJ1-5; possible D gene TRBD1, 6 bases. The CDR3 extends over 14 amino acids. Germline V gives CDR1 MNHEY, CDR2 SVGEGT. Trimming removed 6 bases at V and 6 bases at J, with 15 bases between. CDR3 amino acids: CASSRGTMGQPQHF. In DNA, the CDR3 is TGTGCCAGCAGCCGTGGGACAATGGGTCAGCCCCAGCATTTT.

This clonotype was recorded a few times. The chain recombines TRBV20-1 with TRBJ1-6, with D possibly TRBD1 on 5 matching bases. Germline V gene sequence: CDR1 DFQATT, CDR2 SNEGSKA (reference sequence). V shed 6 bases and J shed 4 bases, with 13 bases lying between them. CDR3 length: 14 residues. The CDR3 protein is CSASPTVYNSPLHF. The DNA of the CDR3 is TGCAGTGCAAGCCCGACAGTTTATAATTCACCCCTCCACTTT.

This clonotype was detected only a few times. CDR3 in DNA: TGCAGTGCTAGAGGCCCCGGCGGTAGTAGTGGGGGAAACTCTGGGGCCAACGTCCTGACTTTC. It translates to CSARGPGGSSGGNSGANVLTF. This chain links TRBV20-1 with TRBJ2-6; D may match TRBD1 or TRBD2 (5 bases each). The CDR3 runs to 21 residues. V gave up 1 base and J gave up 0 bases, with 25 bases separating them. Germline CDR1 is DFQATT and CDR2 is SNEGSKA (reference sequence).

This clonotype was observed at least ten times. The chain joins TRBV4-3 to TRBJ2-3; D possibly corresponds to TRBD2 (7 bases). Germline assignment: CDR1 LGHNA and CDR2 YSLEER. V lost 4 bases to trimming and J lost 0 bases, with 17 bases between them. The CDR3 has 17 residues. CDR3 bases: TGCGCCAGCAGCCCTCGTTGGGGGCGGGGGAGCACAGATACGCAGTATTTT. This gives the protein CASSPRWGRGSTDTQYF.

This clonotype has only a few counts. The rearrangement joins TRBV20-1 to TRBJ1-5; D is uncertain. The V gene lost 5 bases and the J gene lost 0 bases, with 11 bases spanning the gap. Germline lookup yields CDR1 DFQATT and CDR2 SNEGSKA (reference sequence). CDR3 length equals 14 residues. The chain's CDR3 is CSAVDSYSNQPQHF. CDR3 nucleotides: TGCAGTGCTGTAGACTCGTATAGCAATCAGCCCCAGCATTTT.

Only a few counts were recorded for this clonotype. The gene calls are TRBV28 and TRBJ2-1; 10 positions match TRBD1. CDR1 MDHEN and CDR2 SYDVKM come from the germline V gene. Trimming at V came to 7 bases and at J to 7 bases, leaving 10 bases not matched to a gene. The CDR3 sequence is 15 residues long. The CDR3 DNA reads as TGTGCCAGCACCGCTGTGGGACAGGGGTGGAATGAGCAGTTCTTC. The encoded protein is CASTAVGQGWNEQFF.

This clonotype was detected many times. The gene calls are TRBV12-3 or TRBV12-4 and TRBJ1-1; no definite D call. Trimming took off 6 bases at V and 6 bases at J, with 11 bases between the two ends. The CDR3 is 12 amino acids. The chain's CDR3 is CASRSQRAEAFF. For the CDR3, the DNA is TGTGCCAGCAGGAGCCAAAGGGCTGAAGCTTTCTTT.

The chain joins TRBV6-2 or TRBV6-3 to TRBJ1-6, with no clear D. This CDR3 has 12 residues. Germline loops: CDR1 MNHEY, CDR2 SVGEGT. Trimming left V 0 bases short and J 10 bases short, with 4 bases between. The CDR3 loop is CASSYSHSPLHF. Here the CDR3 DNA reads TGTGCCAGCAGTTACTCGCACTCACCCCTCCACTTT.

The sample holds many counts of this clonotype. The CDR3 spells CASSSRDPGMELFF. The CDR3 nucleotides read TGTGCCAGCAGCTCCCGGGACCCCGGCATGGAGCTGTTTTTT. The V gene is TRBV12-3 or TRBV12-4, the J gene TRBJ2-2; D might be TRBD1 or TRBD2, each matching 5 bases. The V and J ends lost 6 bases and 10 bases respectively, with 18 bases between them. CDR3 size: 14 residues.

V gene TRBV5-8 combines with J gene TRBJ1-2, with D perhaps TRBD1 (5 bases). In germline, CDR1 is SGHTS, CDR2 YDEGEE. The CDR3 has 11 amino acids. The V and J ends lost 4 bases and 8 bases respectively, with 9 bases between them. The CDR3 coding sequence is TGTGCCAGCAGCCGAGGGGTGGGCTACACCTTC. It is translated as CASSRGVGYTF. The complete variable domain, with remaining parts taken from reference TRBV5-8 and TRBJ1-2, reads EAGVTQSPTHLIKTRGQQATLRCSPISGHTSVYWYQQALGLGLQFLLWYDEGEERNRGNFPPRFSGRQFPNYSSELNVNALELEDSALYLCASSRGVGYTFGSGTRLTVV.

Many counts were recorded for this clonotype. The chain links TRBV20-1 to TRBJ1-1, with D uncertain. Germline V CDR1 and CDR2: DFQATT, SNEGSKA (reference sequence). Trimming removed 6 bases at V and 3 bases at J, with 17 bases between. This CDR3 has 14 residues. CDR3 region: CSAVLTQGHTEAFF. For the CDR3, the DNA is TGCAGTGCCGTCCTTACTCAAGGGCACACTGAAGCTTTCTTT.

This clonotype appeared many times. The chain recombines TRBV18 with TRBJ1-5, with unresolved D. The V and J ends lost 1 base and 7 bases respectively, with 5 bases between them. This CDR3 region has 12 residues. CDR1 is KGHSH and CDR2 is LQKENI in the germline V gene. CDR3 in amino acids: CASSPLGQPQHF. CDR3 sequence (DNA): TGTGCCAGCTCACCACTGGGGCAGCCCCAGCATTTT.

This clonotype was counted many times. The chain's CDR3 is CASSLGPAAGNTIYF. The DNA for the CDR3 is TGTGCCAGCAGTTTAGGTCCCGCTGCTGGAAACACCATATATTTT. This chain connects TRBV12-3 or TRBV12-4 to TRBJ1-3; D unresolved. V lost 1 base and J 2 bases, leaving 9 bases between the germline ends. The CDR3 covers 15 residues.

This clonotype was seen repeatedly, ten times or more. The J gene is TRBJ2-5, the V gene TRBV5-4; D uncertain. The CDR3 has 13 amino acids. Trimming removed 2 bases from V and 3 bases from J, with 8 bases in between. CDR1 and CDR2 from the germline V gene are SGHNT and YYREEE (reference sequence). In DNA form, the CDR3 reads TGTGCCAGCAGCTTTAAGATTGAAGAGACCCAGTACTTC. Translating it yields CASSFKIEETQYF.

This clonotype was observed a few times. J is TRBJ2-3 and V is TRBV5-4; D remains ambiguous. The CDR3 spans 13 residues. V lost 4 bases to trimming and J lost 2 bases, with 8 bases between them. Germline V gene sequence: CDR1 SGHNT, CDR2 YYREEE (reference sequence). CDR3 region: CASSMDVTDTQYF. CDR3 sequence (DNA): TGTGCCAGCAGCATGGACGTCACAGATACGCAGTATTTT.

In this sample, this clonotype turned up a few times. This rearrangement joins TRBV5-4 to TRBJ1-2; D remains ambiguous. CDR1 is SGHNT, CDR2 YYREEE, per germline (reference sequence). The germline V and J ends were trimmed by 1 base and 4 bases, with 14 bases remaining between them. This CDR3 has 15 residues. CDR3 DNA: TGTGCCAGCAGCTTGCCCCCCGGCGGCGGCTATGGCTACACCTTC. Its translation: CASSLPPGGGYGYTF.

This clonotype has at least ten counts. DNA for the CDR3: TGTGCCAGCAGTCTCATCGGGACAGCGGCCCTTTATGGCTACACCTTC. It specifies CASSLIGTAALYGYTF. The V and J genes are TRBV28 and TRBJ1-2, with 7 bases that match TRBD1. The V segment lost 5 bases and the J segment 5 bases; nucleotides outside the gene matches: 14. The CDR3 spans 16 residues. Germline V CDR1 and CDR2: MDHEN, SYDVKM.

The chain couples TRBV20-1 to TRBJ2-7; D is possibly TRBD1 (6 bases). V lost 0 bases and J lost 1, with 16 bases in between. The germline gives CDR1 DFQATT, CDR2 SNEGSKA (reference sequence). This CDR3 has 16 residues. The chain's CDR3 is CSARDLSRGRSYEQYV. CDR3 sequence (DNA): TGCAGTGCTAGAGATCTAAGCAGGGGTAGATCCTACGAGCAGTACGTC.

This clonotype was counted only a few times. The J gene is TRBJ2-2, the V gene TRBV5-1; a weak D match, TRBD1 (6 bases). The V and J ends lost 4 bases and 3 bases respectively, with 13 bases between them. Germline CDR1 SGHRS, CDR2 YFSETQ. The CDR3 contains 15 residues. This chain's CDR3 is CASSTRRTDTGELFF. Written as DNA, the CDR3 is TGCGCCAGCAGCACCCGCCGGACAGACACCGGGGAGCTGTTTTTT. Looking up the rest from reference TRBV5-1 and TRBJ2-2 gives the full variable domain: KAGVTQTPRYLIKTRGQQVTLSCSPISGHRSVSWYQQTPGQGLQFLFEYFSETQRNKGNFPGRFSGRQFSNSRSEMNVSTLELGDSALYLCASSTRRTDTGELFFGEGSRLTVL.

This clonotype was found a few times. The rearrangement joins TRBV12-5 to TRBJ2-3; 8 nucleotides match TRBD2. This CDR3 contains 16 residues. Germline CDR1 LGHNT, CDR2 FRNRAP. Germline trimming cut 2 bases from V and 5 bases from J; bases unmatched to any gene: 9. CDR3 nucleotides: TGTGCTAGTGGTTTGTTGGGACTAGTACGAATAGATACGCAGTATTTT. It codes for CASGLLGLVRIDTQYF. Looking up the rest from reference TRBV12-5 and TRBJ2-3 gives the full variable domain: DARVTQTPRHKVTEMGQEVTMRCQPILGHNTVFWYRQTMMQGLELLAYFRNRAPLDDSGMPKDRFSAEMPDATLATLKIQPSEPRDSAVYFCASGLLGLVRIDTQYFGPGTRLTVL.

This clonotype appeared many times. This chain joins TRBV30 and TRBJ1-6, with a tentative D call TRBD1 (5 bases). The CDR3 runs 12 residues. The germline V gene has CDR1 GTSNPN and CDR2 SVGIG (reference sequence). V was clipped by 7 bases and J by 5 bases, with 9 bases between them. CDR3 nucleotide sequence: TGTGCCTCCCGCAGGGATAATTCACCCCTCCACTTT. Translated, it gives CASRRDNSPLHF.

The rearrangement links TRBV7-3 to TRBJ2-6, with D maybe TRBD2 (5 bases). CDR1 and CDR2 from the germline V gene are SGHTA and FQGTGA. The CDR3 runs 16 residues. Trimming removed 5 bases at V and 2 bases at J, with 13 bases between. The CDR3 sequence: CASSVSRATGANVLTF. As DNA, the CDR3 is TGTGCCAGCAGCGTATCGAGGGCCACTGGGGCCAACGTCCTGACTTTC.

This clonotype has more than one count but fewer than ten. This chain joins TRBV6-5 and TRBJ2-7; D possibly corresponds to TRBD1 (6 bases). The V gene's germline CDR1 is MNHEY and CDR2 SVGAGI. The CDR3 loop spans 15 amino acids. The V gene lost 4 bases and the J gene lost 4 bases, with 17 bases spanning the gap. The CDR3, as DNA: TGTGCCAGCAGTTCGCGGACAGCCCTGGGGTACGAGCAGTACTTC. It is translated as CASSSRTALGYEQYF.

This clonotype has only a few counts. The chain recombines TRBV6-5 with TRBJ1-2; D might be TRBD1 (6 bases). CDR1 and CDR2 (germline): MNHEY, SVGAGI. V was clipped by 2 bases and J by 11 bases, with 18 bases between them. This CDR3 contains 14 residues. DNA for the CDR3: TGTGCCAGCAGTTACAGCTTGGACAGCCCCGATTACACCTTC. This sequence encodes CASSYSLDSPDYTF.

The V and J genes are TRBV12-3 or TRBV12-4 and TRBJ1-6; D is undetermined. V lost 5 bases, J lost 1 base, and 9 bases lay in between. The CDR3 covers 15 residues. CDR3 DNA sequence: TGTGCCAGCAGTGCCGAGGGTTCCTATAATTCACCCCTCCACTTT. Amino acid sequence: CASSAEGSYNSPLHF.

The V call is TRBV6-1, the J call TRBJ2-1, with 7 bases aligning to TRBD2. V trimming: 6 bases; J trimming: 6 bases; junction bases outside the gene matches: 11. CDR3 size: 15 residues. The germline gives CDR1 MNHNS, CDR2 SASEGT. The CDR3 loop is CASRRRREGLNEQFF. CDR3 DNA: TGTGCCAGCAGGAGACGGAGGGAGGGTCTCAATGAGCAGTTCTTC.

This chain joins TRBV27 and TRBJ2-3, with 10 bases lining up with TRBD1. J lost 4 bases, V lost 5 bases, and 9 bases had no gene match. The CDR3 runs to 16 residues. Per the germline V gene, CDR1 is MNHEY and CDR2 is SMNVEV (reference sequence). The CDR3 here is CASSNAGTGVPDTQYF. The CDR3 DNA follows: TGTGCCAGCAGTAACGCCGGGACAGGGGTTCCAGATACGCAGTATTTT.

The gene calls are TRBV20-1 and TRBJ2-7; D assignment may be TRBD1 or TRBD2 (5 bases each). The CDR3 extends over 15 amino acids. V was pared by 0 bases and J by 0 bases, with 12 bases between. CDR1 DFQATT and CDR2 SNEGSKA come from the germline V gene (reference sequence). The CDR3 DNA is TGCAGTGCTAGAGAGGGGACCGCGAGCTCCTACGAGCAGTACTTC. It specifies CSAREGTASSYEQYF.

This clonotype turned up a few times. V and J are TRBV10-1 and TRBJ2-3; D is unresolved. The germline V gene encodes CDR1 WNHNN and CDR2 SYGVQD (reference sequence). The CDR3 covers 13 residues. Trimming took off 7 bases at V and 5 bases at J, with 13 bases between the two ends. The CDR3 DNA is TGCGCCAGCAATGGGAATTTAGGAGATACGCAGTATTTT. Translating it yields CASNGNLGDTQYF.

This clonotype was picked up many times. This chain uses TRBV9 with TRBJ2-3; no reliable D call. The CDR3 is 16 amino acids. The germline CDR1 and CDR2 sequences are SGDLS and YYNGEE. Trimming shortened V by 0 bases and J by 0 bases, and 11 bases separated the two germline ends. The CDR3 DNA reads TGTGCCAGCAGCGTAGCCCCAGCGTTTAGCACAGATACGCAGTATTTT. Translated: CASSVAPAFSTDTQYF.

This rearrangement joins TRBV12-3 or TRBV12-4 to TRBJ2-1, with 12 bases identical to TRBD2. With 6 bases clipped from V and 9 bases from J, the junction kept 9 bases outside the gene matches. CDR3 size: 15 residues. CDR3 protein: CASSKTSGGRGEQFF. CDR3 bases: TGTGCCAGCAGCAAGACTAGCGGGGGCCGGGGTGAGCAGTTCTTC.